The text below deals with one TCR beta chain. The antigen remains unidentified. This sample stems from a study of PD-1 blockade in mismatch repair-deficient tumors. Study results and caveats: Tumor-resident clones, often undetectable pretreatment in blood, expanded then contracted after pembrolizumab.

Libraries were prepared by immunoSEQ multiplex PCR; TCRdb keeps only in-frame clonotypes and omits some of them. The repertoire consists of 120,000 or so clones, with 70% to 90% occurring once and the leading ten covering about 13%. The germline gives CDR1 SGHTA, CDR2 FQGTGA. Germline trimming cut 6 bases from V and 0 bases from J; bases unmatched to any gene: 15. The CDR3 has 19 residues. The TCR-sequenced patients were a few responders to pembrolizumab. The sequences come from peripheral blood, collected 44 weeks after starting pembrolizumab. The source of this sequence is an adult with mismatch repair-deficient cancer. The chain links TRBV7-3 to TRBJ2-3, with TRBD2 matching 10 bases. CDR3 nucleotides: TGTGCCAGCAGTTCCGCCGGCCTAGCGGGAGTCTTCAGCACAGATACGCAGTATTTT. It encodes CASSSAGLAGVFSTDTQYF.